The 24 T cell receptor beta chains below come from one sample, sequenced in a study of T cell responses to AZD1222 COVID-19 vaccine. Clones were sequenced by immunoSEQ multiplex PCR, and TCRdb holds only the in-frame ones, with some missing. In the table there are around 160,000 clones, around 90% of which are singletons. The sample here was peripheral blood, taken 28 days after the second AZD1222 dose. These receptors were collected from an adult who received the AZD1222 COVID-19 vaccine.

The chain is built from TRBV11-2 and TRBJ2-7; the match to TRBD1 covers 9 bases. Germline V gives CDR1 SGHAT, CDR2 FQNNGV. This CDR3 has 15 amino acids. The V gene end was trimmed by 5 bases and the J gene end by 1 base; junction bases not matched to a gene: 6. In nucleotides, the CDR3 is TGTGCCAGCAGCCGAATACAGGGGGCATCCTACGAGCAGTACTTC. Protein product: CASSRIQGASYEQYF.

This chain connects TRBV7-8 to TRBJ1-6; D is possibly TRBD1 (5 bases). Per germline, CDR1 SGHVS and CDR2 FQNEAQ. The CDR3 has 16 amino acids. V lost 5 bases to trimming and J lost 4 bases, with 15 bases between them. CDR3 region: CASSVEGGAYNSPLHF. The CDR3 DNA reads as TGTGCCAGCAGCGTAGAGGGCGGGGCTTATAATTCACCCCTCCACTTT.

The chain carries TRBV5-6 and TRBJ2-3; D gene ambiguous. V dropped 2 bases and J dropped 3 bases, with 10 bases sitting between them. The germline V gene has CDR1 SGHDT and CDR2 YYEEEE. This CDR3 spans 14 amino acids. The CDR3 spells CASSLLGSTDTQYF. As DNA, the CDR3 is TGTGCCAGCAGCTTACTGGGGTCGACAGATACGCAGTATTTT. The full variable domain, its missing parts supplied by reference TRBV5-6 and TRBJ2-3, is DAGVTQSPTHLIKTRGQQVTLRCSPKSGHDTVSWYQQALGQGPQFIFQYYEEEERQRGNFPDRFSGHQFPNYSSELNVNALLLGDSALYLCASSLLGSTDTQYFGPGTRLTVL.

The V gene is TRBV27, the J gene TRBJ1-3, with 7 positions matching TRBD1. The J segment lost 2 bases and the V segment lost 6 bases, leaving 7 bases of the junction unmatched. The germline V gene has CDR1 MNHEY and CDR2 SMNVEV (reference sequence). CDR3 length: 15 residues. In nucleotides, the CDR3 is TGTGCCAGCAGGCGAACAGGGGACGCTGGAAACACCATATATTTT. Residues: CASRRTGDAGNTIYF.

V gene TRBV6-5 combines with J gene TRBJ1-2; unclear D gene. The germline V gene encodes CDR1 MNHEY and CDR2 SVGAGI. V gave up 7 bases and J gave up 4 bases, with 10 bases separating them. The CDR3 loop spans 12 amino acids. The chain's CDR3 is CASMSDTYGYTF. The CDR3 DNA reads TGTGCCAGCATGTCGGATACCTATGGCTACACCTTC.

The rearrangement joins TRBV10-3 to TRBJ1-4, with no clear D. V was cut by 0 bases and J by 2 bases, with 7 bases left in between. There are 15 residues in the CDR3. Germline V lookup: CDR1 ENHRY, CDR2 SYGVKD. CDR3 sequence (DNA): TGTGCCATCAGTGAGTCGGCCGGGACTAATGAAAAACTGTTTTTT. It encodes CAISESAGTNEKLFF.

The chain carries TRBV5-1 and TRBJ1-4, with D hard to call. The CDR3 covers 13 residues. The V end was cut by 0 bases, the J end by 8 bases, with 8 bases between. Germline V gives CDR1 SGHRS, CDR2 YFSETQ. The DNA of the CDR3 is TGCGCCAGCAGCTTGGGGTTGCCCGAAAAACTGTTTTTT. Its translation: CASSLGLPEKLFF. Filled out from reference TRBV5-1 and TRBJ1-4, the complete variable domain reads KAGVTQTPRYLIKTRGQQVTLSCSPISGHRSVSWYQQTPGQGLQFLFEYFSETQRNKGNFPGRFSGRQFSNSRSEMNVSTLELGDSALYLCASSLGLPEKLFFGSGTQLSVL.

This clone was observed a handful of times. The chain combines TRBV10-3 with TRBJ2-1, with TRBD2 matching 11 bases. Germline V gene data show CDR1 as ENHRY and CDR2 as SYGVKD. The V segment lost 3 bases and the J segment 10 bases; nucleotides outside the gene matches: 8. The CDR3 runs 15 residues. The DNA of the CDR3 is TGTGCCATCAGTGACGAACTAGCGGGGGTTGGGGAGCAGTTCTTC. Encoded protein: CAISDELAGVGEQFF.

This rearrangement joins TRBV10-3 to TRBJ1-1; weak D call: TRBD1 (5 bases). The germline V gene encodes CDR1 ENHRY and CDR2 SYGVKD. The CDR3 is made up of 13 amino acids. The V end lost 6 bases, the J end lost 0 bases, and 8 bases lay between the germline ends. This CDR3 reads CAISGTVNTEAFF. The CDR3 region has the DNA TGTGCCATCAGCGGGACGGTGAACACTGAAGCTTTCTTT.

This clone has a single count. This rearrangement joins TRBV6-6 to TRBJ2-7, with unresolved D. The CDR3 is 13 residues long. Between the trimmed V and J ends, which lost 8 bases and 6 bases, there was a span of 17 bases. Germline values: CDR1 MNHNY, CDR2 SVGAGI (reference sequence). The CDR3 reads CASRSQGVGEQYF. The CDR3 bases are TGTGCCAGCCGTTCCCAAGGAGTAGGCGAGCAGTACTTC.

This chain's CDR3 is CASSFGNPSNQPQHF. For the CDR3, the DNA is TGTGCCAGCAGCTTTGGTAATCCCAGCAATCAGCCCCAGCATTTT. The chain links TRBV5-5 to TRBJ1-5; D remains unclear. Germline V gene sequence: CDR1 SGHKS, CDR2 YYEKEE (reference sequence). This CDR3 has 15 amino acids. V was cut by 2 bases and J by 1 base, with 10 bases left in between.

The V and J genes are TRBV6-5 and TRBJ1-1, with a possible D match to TRBD1 (6 bases). This CDR3 has 16 amino acids. Trimming pared 4 bases from V and 5 bases from J, leaving 20 bases between. CDR1 MNHEY and CDR2 SVGAGI come from the germline V gene. The CDR3 spells CASSSPAGAAGTEAFF. The CDR3 DNA sequence: TGTGCCAGCAGTTCGCCGGCGGGGGCCGCGGGAACTGAAGCTTTCTTT.

Details on this clone: Other nucleotide sequences in the sample specify the same CDR3. The chain employs TRBV19 and TRBJ2-3; 9 nucleotides match TRBD1. This CDR3 region has 20 residues. Losses at the gene ends were 5 bases for V and 3 bases for J; bases not matched to a gene: 21. Germline CDR1 is LNHDA and CDR2 is SQIVND (reference sequence). The CDR3 region is CASSPRGTGTNWPSTDTQYF. CDR3 coding DNA: TGTGCCAGTAGTCCTCGGGGGACAGGGACAAACTGGCCTAGTACAGATACGCAGTATTTT.

CDR3 sequence (DNA): TGTGCCAGCAGAGGTTCCTACGAGCAGTACTTC. Translated, it gives CASRGSYEQYF. The V call is TRBV11-1, the J call TRBJ2-7; D unresolved. Germline values: CDR1 SGHAT, CDR2 FQDESV (reference sequence). The length of the CDR3 is 11 residues. V lost 6 bases and J lost 1, with 4 bases in between. The entire variable domain, with the rest obtained from reference TRBV11-1 and TRBJ2-7, is as follows: EAEVAQSPRYKITEKSQAVAFWCDPISGHATLYWYRQILGQGPELLVQFQDESVVDDSQLPKDRFSAERLKGVDSTLKIQPAELGDSAMYLCASRGSYEQYFGPGTRLTVT.

This rearrangement joins TRBV6-5 to TRBJ1-3; D perhaps matches TRBD1 (6 bases). The CDR3 is made up of 16 amino acids. With 2 bases removed from V and 0 bases from J, the gap between germline ends came to 11 bases. The germline gives CDR1 MNHEY, CDR2 SVGAGI. The CDR3: CASSYGQRDSGNTIYF. The CDR3 nucleotides read TGTGCCAGCAGTTACGGACAGCGGGACTCTGGAAACACCATATATTTT.

This chain connects TRBV7-8 to TRBJ1-5, with D perhaps TRBD1 (5 bases). V lost 5 bases, J lost 2 bases, and 7 bases lay in between. This CDR3 contains 13 residues. In germline, CDR1 is SGHVS, CDR2 FQNEAQ. The CDR3 nucleotides read TGTGCCAGCAGCCCGGGGGGCAATCAGCCCCAGCATTTT. Translating gives CASSPGGNQPQHF.

The chain recombines TRBV7-9 with TRBJ1-6; D unclear. Trimming took off 2 bases at V and 7 bases at J, with 3 bases between the two ends. The germline V gene encodes CDR1 SEHNR and CDR2 FQNEAQ (reference sequence). This CDR3 spans 12 amino acids. In DNA form, the CDR3 reads TGTGCCAGCAGCTTAATGAATTCACCCCTCCACTTT. Translating gives CASSLMNSPLHF.

CDR3 nucleotides: TGTGCCAGCGGTGATGGGACCTCGGGAAACACCATATATTTT. Translation: CASGDGTSGNTIYF. V usage is TRBV14 and J usage is TRBJ1-3; possibly TRBD1 for D (5 bases). Germline-derived CDR1 and CDR2 are SGHDN and FVKESK. V lost 8 bases and J 4 bases, leaving 15 bases between the germline ends. CDR3 length: 14 amino acids.

The chain joins TRBV12-5 to TRBJ2-3; 11 bases are a match to TRBD2. The germline V gene encodes CDR1 LGHNT and CDR2 FRNRAP. There are 19 residues in the CDR3. With V trimmed by 4 bases and J by 0 bases, 12 bases remained unmatched. As DNA, the CDR3 is TGTGCTAGTGGTTCCCTGTACGGGCTAGCGGGGGGTAGCACAGATACGCAGTATTTT. It specifies CASGSLYGLAGGSTDTQYF.

This chain connects TRBV4-1 to TRBJ2-2, with a weak D call TRBD1 (5 bases). The CDR3 totals 15 residues. Germline assignment: CDR1 MGHRA and CDR2 YSYEKL. V dropped 0 bases and J dropped 3 bases, with 8 bases sitting between them. DNA for the CDR3: TGCGCCAGCAGCCAAGAAGGACAACACACCGGGGAGCTGTTTTTT. Encoded protein: CASSQEGQHTGELFF.

The V gene is TRBV6-5, the J gene TRBJ1-5; D is possibly TRBD1 (5 bases). Germline CDR1 reads MNHEY; CDR2 reads SVGAGI. Trimming cost V 5 bases and J 5 bases, with 13 bases left between them. The CDR3 runs to 14 residues. CDR3: CASSHTQEDQPQHF. Here the CDR3 DNA reads TGTGCCAGCAGTCACACACAGGAGGATCAGCCCCAGCATTTT.

The V and J genes are TRBV7-9 and TRBJ1-3, with unresolved D. V dropped 1 base and J dropped 7 bases, with 14 bases sitting between them. The CDR3 spans 15 residues. Germline lookup yields CDR1 SEHNR and CDR2 FQNEAQ (reference sequence). CDR3 amino acids: CASSLDLGALNTIYF. In nucleotides, the CDR3 is TGTGCCAGCAGCTTAGATCTCGGTGCTCTGAACACCATATATTTT.

The gene calls are TRBV7-9 and TRBJ2-1, with TRBD2 matching over 7 bases. J gave up 2 bases and V 3 bases, and 10 bases lay outside the gene matches. Per germline, CDR1 SEHNR and CDR2 FQNEAQ (reference sequence). The CDR3 runs to 17 residues. CDR3 sequence reads: CASSLGRGSRAYNEQFF. CDR3 nucleotides: TGTGCCAGCAGCTTGGGGCGGGGGAGCAGAGCCTACAATGAGCAGTTCTTC.

The rearrangement uses TRBV19 and TRBJ2-2, with D uncertain. V was shortened by 3 bases and J by 4 bases, with 9 bases between the two germline ends. The CDR3 spans 14 residues. CDR1 is LNHDA, CDR2 SQIVND, per germline (reference sequence). The CDR3, as DNA: TGTGCCAGTAGTATCAGGTGGGGCACCGGGGAGCTGTTTTTT. Translated, it gives CASSIRWGTGELFF.